The source of this T cell receptor beta chain is a study of T cells after yellow fever vaccination. Points from the study as a whole: Reappearance after the booster was observed for most primary-vaccination clones (roughly 96% CD4, roughly 90% CD8).

As to this clonotype: Its antigen is not identified.

The study made its TCR cDNA through 5'RACE template switching. That step introduced a universal primer site along with UMIs. TCRdb re-called the 5' RACE reads through MiXCR, storing one row per CDR3 protein. This table has some 350,000 distinct CDR3 sequences, 3% to 4.5% appearing once. V gave up 0 bases and J gave up 7 bases, with 12 bases separating them. Looked up from germline, CDR1 is KGHDR and CDR2 is SFDVKD. This CDR3 is 15 amino acids long. The starting material was PBMCs, obtained 5 days after the yellow fever booster vaccination. This receptor was identified in a young man who received the YFV17D yellow fever vaccine. V usage is TRBV24-1 and J usage is TRBJ2-1, with D maybe TRBD2 (5 bases). The CDR3 DNA reads as TGTGCCACCAGTGATTTGCCCTCCGGGGATAATGAGCAGTTCTTC. This encodes CATSDLPSGDNEQFF.